The 7 T cell receptor beta chains presented below share a single source sample, sequenced in a study of blood T cells in healthy people across ages. Next came a second PCR, run for about 7 to 12 cycles, which used a sample-barcoded 5' primer along with a J-beta primer mix. TCRdb re-analysed the 5' RACE reads in MiXCR, keeping a single row per CDR3 protein. Of about 1.6 million distinct CDR3 sequences in the sample, roughly 30% were seen once. Sequencing input: blood. These receptors all come from a woman in her twenties or thirties in good health.

This clonotype was found a few times. The rearrangement joins TRBV7-9 to TRBJ2-5; tentatively, D is TRBD2 (5 bases). Judging by the DNA end, TRBJ2-7 fits better; the J call may be wrong. The CDR3 is 15 amino acids. The germline CDR1 and CDR2 sequences are SEHNR and FQNEAQ (reference sequence). DNA of the CDR3: TGTGCCAGCAGCCCCCCGGGGATCCATCCGAGCGAGCAGTACTTC. This codes for CASSPPGIHPSEQYF.

The V call is TRBV6-6, the J call TRBJ2-1, with 14 bases aligning to TRBD2. The CDR3 runs 15 residues. Germline values: CDR1 MNHNY, CDR2 SVGAGI (reference sequence). V was pared by 2 bases and J by 8 bases, with 2 bases of the junction left unmatched. CDR3 sequence (DNA): TGTGCCAGCAGTTACGAGGGACTAGCGGGAGATGAGCAGTTCTTC. Encoded protein: CASSYEGLAGDEQFF.

The CDR3 DNA reads TGTGCCAGCAGCCAAGAAGACAGGGGTCACCAAGAGACCCAGTACTTC. Translated, it gives CASSQEDRGHQETQYF. The rearrangement joins TRBV14 to TRBJ2-5; 8 bases match TRBD1. With 0 bases clipped from V and 0 bases from J, the junction kept 3 bases outside the gene matches. CDR3 length: 16 residues. CDR1 and CDR2 from the germline V gene are SGHDN and FVKESK.

This clonotype was seen a handful of times. The chain recombines TRBV10-3 with TRBJ1-1; D is possibly TRBD1 (6 bases). The V and J ends lost 10 bases and 1 base respectively, with 13 bases between them. Germline loops: CDR1 ENHRY, CDR2 SYGVKD. The CDR3 consists of 13 residues. CDR3 bases: TGTGCCACAAACAGGGAGCCGAACACTGAAGCTTTCTTT. This encodes CATNREPNTEAFF.

The chain has TRBV10-3 and TRBJ1-6, with D unresolved. The CDR3 covers 13 residues. Germline values: CDR1 ENHRY, CDR2 SYGVKD. With 0 bases removed from V and 11 bases from J, the gap between germline ends came to 8 bases. DNA for the CDR3: TGTGCCATCAGTGAGTCCGTGGGGACACCCCTCCACTTT. This codes for CAISESVGTPLHF.

This clonotype was found a few times. This chain joins TRBV4-2 and TRBJ2-5; a possible D gene is TRBD2 (7 bases). V lost 1 base and J 0 bases, leaving 18 bases between the germline ends. The germline V gene has CDR1 LGHNA and CDR2 YNFKEQ. The CDR3 totals 18 residues. The CDR3 is CASSQAVAGARYQETQYF. The CDR3 region has the DNA TGTGCCAGCAGCCAAGCGGTTGCGGGGGCCAGGTACCAAGAGACCCAGTACTTC.

A word on this clonotype: A much larger clone lies a single base off, so this may be a read error. The chain uses TRBV28 and TRBJ2-3, with a tentative D call TRBD2 (6 bases). Germline V gives CDR1 MDHEN, CDR2 SYDVKM. The CDR3 covers 15 residues. The CDR3 protein is CASSRGGTSTDAQYF. In nucleotides, the CDR3 is TGTGCCAGCAGCCGGGGCGGTACTAGCACAGATGCGCAGTATTTT.